This T cell receptor (beta chain) comes out of a study of CD8+CD57+ T cells in acquired aplastic anemia. In the study overall: Sorted CD4+ and CD8+ cells yielded DNA averaging approximately 3 ug.

Whole-study results and caveats: Simpson's diversity of CD8+ cells was not significantly different in patients compared with controls. Patients shared approximately 30 CD8+ CDR3 sequences with controls.

Investigators profiled TCR beta VDJ and CDR3 from genomic DNA template. TCRdb itself ran the reads through MiXCR, one entry per CDR3 protein. Of approximately 250,000 distinct CDR3 sequences in the sample, about 80% were seen once. Before being chosen for sequencing, patients had shown CD8+CD57+ cell expansion by flow cytometry. Patients were treatment-naive when blood was sampled. Concerning this clonotype: Its antigen is still unknown.

This sequence originates from a human donor with aplastic anemia. The material sequenced was sorted CD4+, CD8+, or CD8+CD57+ T cells (not recorded which) from PBMCs.

The CDR3 protein is CASSLSEKSYEQYQYV. Written as DNA, the CDR3 is TGTGCCAGCAGCTTGTCAGAGAAAAGCTACGAGCAGTACCAGTACGTC. The chain links TRBV7-9 to TRBJ2-7; D is uncertain. Trimming removed 3 bases at V and 10 bases at J, with 25 bases between. Germline loops: CDR1 SEHNR, CDR2 FQNEAQ (reference sequence). CDR3 length: 16 amino acids.